The 21 T cell receptor beta chains below all came from one sample that was sequenced in a study of early T cells in non-severe SARS-CoV-2 infection (dated by TCRdb to the early 2020s). The library was generated by 5' RACE. The reads were generated on a NextSeq 500. Starting from the raw public reads, TCRdb applied fastp trimming at Q25, assembled clones with MiXCR and retained in-frame beta chains. Every distinct CDR3 protein forms one entry, paired with its most common genes and DNA. This sample comprises approximately 56,000 distinct CDR3 sequences, 10% of them detected only once. 6.5% of the sample is held by the ten biggest clonotypes. The sequenced sample consisted of whole blood. Source of these receptors: an adult who was a healthcare worker with PCR-confirmed SARS-CoV-2 infection or an uninfected control (not recorded which).

This clonotype was seen many times. The V call is TRBV6-5, the J call TRBJ2-7, with D perhaps matching TRBD1 (7 bases). The CDR3 runs to 12 residues. Trimming removed 4 bases from V and 6 bases from J, with 10 bases in between. CDR1 is MNHEY and CDR2 is SVGAGI in the germline V gene. The CDR3 DNA sequence: TGTGCCAGCAGTTCGCAGGGGGGCGAGCAGTACTTC. Protein sequence: CASSSQGGEQYF.

This rearrangement joins TRBV5-1 to TRBJ2-5, with 7 bases matching TRBD2. Germline CDR1 reads SGHRS; CDR2 reads YFSETQ. Unmatched junction bases numbered 7, after V lost 0 bases and J lost 5 bases. This CDR3 has 15 amino acids. The CDR3 DNA sequence: TGCGCCAGCAGCTTGGAGGCTAGCGGTTCGGAGACCCAGTACTTC. This encodes CASSLEASGSETQYF.

This clonotype came up many times. V is TRBV4-2 and J is TRBJ2-1; TRBD2 aligns across 10 bases. CDR1 is LGHNA, CDR2 YNFKEQ, per germline. This CDR3 is 16 amino acids long. The V gene end was trimmed by 4 bases and the J gene end by 6 bases; junction bases not matched to a gene: 9. The CDR3 bases are TGTGCCAGCAGCCCCTACGCGGGACTAGCGAGCAATGAGCAGTTCTTC. This encodes CASSPYAGLASNEQFF.

The gene calls are TRBV20-1 and TRBJ2-1; 8 nucleotides agree with TRBD2. V dropped 5 bases and J dropped 2; count of bases not matched to a gene: 5. Germline V lookup: CDR1 DFQATT, CDR2 SNEGSKA (reference sequence). The CDR3 is made up of 14 amino acids. CDR3 sequence reads: CSALLSGTYNEQFF. CDR3 sequence (DNA): TGCAGTGCTTTACTTAGCGGGACCTACAATGAGCAGTTCTTC.

This clonotype was counted ten times or more. The chain carries TRBV7-2 and TRBJ2-1; D is unclear. Germline CDR1 reads SGHTA; CDR2 reads FQGNSA. There are 12 residues in the CDR3. V was pared by 5 bases and J by 8 bases, with 10 bases between. The CDR3 region has the DNA TGTGCCAGCAGCCCCCCCGGTCATGAGCAGTTCTTC. This sequence encodes CASSPPGHEQFF.

This clonotype was counted many times. The chain carries TRBV11-2 and TRBJ1-2; no clear D gene. CDR3 length equals 13 residues. Germline CDR1 is SGHAT and CDR2 is FQNNGV. Trimming took off 5 bases at V and 5 bases at J, with 12 bases between the two ends. The CDR3 DNA follows: TGTGCCAGCAGCCCAGCGGACGGGTATGGCTACACCTTC. Amino acid sequence: CASSPADGYGYTF.

Ten or more counts support this clonotype. The chain is built from TRBV10-3 and TRBJ1-1, with 9 bases that match TRBD1. J lost 4 bases, V lost 6 bases, and 3 bases had no gene match. CDR1 ENHRY and CDR2 SYGVKD come from the germline V gene. This CDR3 has 13 residues. The CDR3 region has the DNA TGTGCCATCAGAGGACAGGGGATCACTGAAGCTTTCTTT. It is translated as CAIRGQGITEAFF.

The chain carries TRBV4-1 and TRBJ2-7, with TRBD1 matching over 11 bases. This CDR3 contains 18 residues. Germline CDR1 reads MGHRA; CDR2 reads YSYEKL. J was trimmed by 0 bases and V by 5 bases; bases with no gene match: 12. CDR3 nucleotide sequence: TGCGCCAGCAGCTACCGGGACAGGGGGACCCAGAGCTCCTACGAGCAGTACTTC. Protein product: CASSYRDRGTQSSYEQYF.

In this sample, this clonotype turned up a few times. The rearrangement links TRBV7-6 to TRBJ2-3; D call uncertain. Germline V gene data show CDR1 as SGHVS and CDR2 as FNYEAQ. With 2 bases removed from V and 2 bases from J, the gap between germline ends came to 11 bases. CDR3 size: 15 residues. The CDR3 bases are TGTGCCAGCAGCTTAATCGGCGCCGACACAGATACGCAGTATTTT. Its translation: CASSLIGADTDTQYF.

At least ten counts were recorded for this clonotype. The V gene is TRBV27, the J gene TRBJ2-2; 10 bases align to TRBD1. The CDR3 runs to 16 residues. V dropped 7 bases and J dropped 9; count of bases not matched to a gene: 14. Germline-derived CDR1 and CDR2 are MNHEY and SMNVEV (reference sequence). The CDR3 coding sequence is TGTGCCAGCACTCGTCTTGGGACAGGGGTCGTCAGGGAGCTGTTTTTT. It specifies CASTRLGTGVVRELFF.

There are many counts of this clonotype. Here the CDR3 reads CAISRDDRNTGELFF. As DNA, the CDR3 is TGTGCCATTTCGCGTGACGACAGGAACACCGGGGAGCTGTTTTTT. This chain connects TRBV10-3 to TRBJ2-2, with D tentatively TRBD1 (5 bases). CDR1 is ENHRY and CDR2 is SYGVKD in the germline V gene. The CDR3 covers 15 residues. Trimming took 9 bases from V and 1 from J, leaving 15 bases between them.

This clonotype has only a few counts. The CDR3: CASSQDYRGSGMNEQYF. CDR3 bases: TGTGCCAGCAGCCAAGATTATCGGGGTTCGGGAATGAACGAGCAGTACTTC. The rearrangement links TRBV3-1 to TRBJ2-7, with a possible D match to TRBD2 (5 bases). Germline V gene lookup returns CDR1 LGHDT and CDR2 YNNKEL (reference sequence). The CDR3 sequence is 17 residues long. Trimming left V 0 bases short and J 5 bases short, with 20 bases between.

This clonotype was detected many times. This chain joins TRBV4-1 and TRBJ1-2; D is uncertain. The V and J ends lost 0 bases and 6 bases respectively, with 14 bases between them. CDR1 and CDR2 (germline): MGHRA, YSYEKL. The CDR3 has 15 amino acids. The CDR3 reads CASSQDQSGRDGYTF. CDR3 in DNA: TGCGCCAGCAGCCAAGATCAGAGCGGGAGGGATGGCTACACCTTC.

This clonotype was seen a handful of times. This CDR3 reads CAWSQGQGNTDTQYF. CDR3 coding DNA: TGTGCCTGGAGTCAAGGACAGGGTAACACAGATACGCAGTATTTT. The chain carries TRBV30 and TRBJ2-3; 8 bases align to TRBD1. V gave up 2 bases and J gave up 2 bases; unmatched junction bases: 6. The CDR3 is 15 amino acids. Germline V gene data show CDR1 as GTSNPN and CDR2 as SVGIG (reference sequence).

The CDR3 reads CASSLIDRVYGYTF. CDR3 DNA sequence: TGTGCCAGCAGCTTAATTGACAGGGTTTATGGCTACACCTTC. V is TRBV5-6 and J is TRBJ1-2; 7 nucleotides match TRBD1. Germline CDR1 and CDR2: SGHDT and YYEEEE. J gave up 5 bases and V 2 bases, and 6 bases lay outside the gene matches. The CDR3 extends over 14 amino acids.

This clonotype was seen many times. The chain is built from TRBV11-2 and TRBJ2-5, with 12 positions matching TRBD2. The germline CDR1 and CDR2 sequences are SGHAT and FQNNGV. This CDR3 spans 15 amino acids. V was pared by 4 bases and J by 4 bases, with 4 bases of the junction left unmatched. The CDR3 is CASSSTSGRAETQYF. The CDR3 coding sequence is TGTGCCAGCAGCTCGACTAGCGGGAGAGCAGAGACCCAGTACTTC.

In its sample, this clonotype was seen many times. The V gene is TRBV29-1, the J gene TRBJ1-2; possibly TRBD1 for D (5 bases). CDR1 and CDR2 (germline): SQVTM, ANQGSEA. The CDR3 covers 11 residues. With 4 bases removed from V and 3 bases from J, the gap between germline ends came to 6 bases. The CDR3 sequence: CSVGGDYGYTF. The CDR3 DNA follows: TGCAGCGTTGGGGGGGACTATGGCTACACCTTC. Together with reference TRBV29-1 and TRBJ1-2, the CDR3 gives the full variable domain: SAVISQKPSRDICQRGTSLTIQCQVDSQVTMMFWYRQQPGQSLTLIATANQGSEATYESGFVIDKFPISRPNLTFSTLTVSNMSPEDSSIYLCSVGGDYGYTFGSGTRLTVV.

The V call is TRBV7-2, the J call TRBJ2-5, with TRBD2 as a possible D gene (5 bases). V lost 5 bases and J lost 5, with 27 bases in between. The CDR3 covers 18 residues. Germline CDR1 and CDR2: SGHTA and FQGNSA. As DNA, the CDR3 is TGTGCCAGCAGCAGTCAGTCGGGCGGGCCCCGAAACCGGGAGACCCAGTACTTC. Residues: CASSSQSGGPRNRETQYF. The whole variable domain, filled in from reference TRBV7-2 and TRBJ2-5, reads GAGVSQSPSNKVTEKGKDVELRCDPISGHTALYWYRQSLGQGLEFLIYFQGNSAPDKSGLPSDRFSAERTGGSVSTLTIQRTQQEDSAVYLCASSSQSGGPRNRETQYFGPGTRLLVL.

In its sample, this clonotype was seen a few times. This sequence joins TRBV11-2 and TRBJ1-1, with D perhaps TRBD1 (5 bases). The CDR3 is 12 residues long. CDR1 SGHAT and CDR2 FQNNGV come from the germline V gene. Trimming cost V 5 bases and J 6 bases, with 10 bases left between them. The CDR3, as DNA: TGTGCCAGCAGCCCTCGACAGCCTGAAGCTTTCTTT. This encodes CASSPRQPEAFF.

There are a few counts of this clonotype. This chain links TRBV28 with TRBJ2-1; 14 positions agree with TRBD2. Germline V CDR1 and CDR2: MDHEN, SYDVKM. J lost 6 bases, V lost 6 bases, and 10 bases had no gene match. The CDR3 is 17 amino acids. In nucleotides, the CDR3 is TGTGCCAGCAGGGGGACTAGCGGGAGTTTTCTTTTCAATGAGCAGTTCTTC. This translates into CASRGTSGSFLFNEQFF.

This clonotype was counted only a few times. The chain employs TRBV5-1 and TRBJ2-2; the match to TRBD1 covers 7 bases. Germline-derived CDR1 and CDR2 are SGHRS and YFSETQ. The junction had 8 bases not matched to a gene; V was cut back by 2 bases and J by 4 bases. There are 16 residues in the CDR3. CDR3 sequence (DNA): TGCGCCAGCAGCTTTCATCGGACAGGAGGCACCGGGGAGCTGTTTTTT. Translated, it gives CASSFHRTGGTGELFF. Together with reference TRBV5-1 and TRBJ2-2, the CDR3 gives the full variable domain: KAGVTQTPRYLIKTRGQQVTLSCSPISGHRSVSWYQQTPGQGLQFLFEYFSETQRNKGNFPGRFSGRQFSNSRSEMNVSTLELGDSALYLCASSFHRTGGTGELFFGEGSRLTVL.